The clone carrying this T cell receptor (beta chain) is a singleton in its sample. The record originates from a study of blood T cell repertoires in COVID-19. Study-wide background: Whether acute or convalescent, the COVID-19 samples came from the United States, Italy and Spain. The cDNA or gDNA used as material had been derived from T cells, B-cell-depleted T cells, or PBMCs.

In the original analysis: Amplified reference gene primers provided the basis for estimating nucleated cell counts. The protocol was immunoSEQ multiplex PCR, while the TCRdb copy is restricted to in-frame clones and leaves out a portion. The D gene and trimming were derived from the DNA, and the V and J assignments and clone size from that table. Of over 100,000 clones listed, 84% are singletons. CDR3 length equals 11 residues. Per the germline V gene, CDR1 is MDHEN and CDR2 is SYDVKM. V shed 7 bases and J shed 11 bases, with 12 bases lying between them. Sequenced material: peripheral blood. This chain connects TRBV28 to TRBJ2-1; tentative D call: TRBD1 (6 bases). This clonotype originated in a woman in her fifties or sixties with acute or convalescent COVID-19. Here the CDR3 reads CASNRDTKQFF. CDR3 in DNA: TGTGCCAGCAATCGGGACACTAAGCAGTTCTTC.